This T cell receptor beta chain was obtained from a study of blood T cell repertoires in COVID-19. Study details: Samples representing acute and convalescent COVID-19 were sourced from the United States, Italy and Spain. From T cells, B-cell-depleted T cells, or PBMCs came the material, which was cDNA or gDNA.

In the original workflow: Estimation of nucleated cell counts relied on the amplification of reference gene primers. The table came from immunoSEQ multiplex PCR; TCRdb's copy has only in-frame clones and leaves some out. D and trimming come from the DNA, and the V and J calls and clone size come from that table. The sample has some 140,000 clones, about 80% seen once. This CDR3 region has 15 residues. The trim removed 11 bases at V and 4 bases at J, leaving 13 bases unmatched. Germline loops: CDR1 ENHRY, CDR2 SYGVKD. This clone occurred once. Sequenced: peripheral blood. This TCR derives from a woman in her sixties or seventies with acute or convalescent COVID-19. The V call is TRBV10-3, the J call TRBJ2-3; 9 bases are shared with TRBD2. CDR3 protein: CASAAAGGRADTQYF. Here the CDR3 DNA reads TGTGCCTCCGCCGCGGCGGGGGGGCGCGCAGATACGCAGTATTTT.